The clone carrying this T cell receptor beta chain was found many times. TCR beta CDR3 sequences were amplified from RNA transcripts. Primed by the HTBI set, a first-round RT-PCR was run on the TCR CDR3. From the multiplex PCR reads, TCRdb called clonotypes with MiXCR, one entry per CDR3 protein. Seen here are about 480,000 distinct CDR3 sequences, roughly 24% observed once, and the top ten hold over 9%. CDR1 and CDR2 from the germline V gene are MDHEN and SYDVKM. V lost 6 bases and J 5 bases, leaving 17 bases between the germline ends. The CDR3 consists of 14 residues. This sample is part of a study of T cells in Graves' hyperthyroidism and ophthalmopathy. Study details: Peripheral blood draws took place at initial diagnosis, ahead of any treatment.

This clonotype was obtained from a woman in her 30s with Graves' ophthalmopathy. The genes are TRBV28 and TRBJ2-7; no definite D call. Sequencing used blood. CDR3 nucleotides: TGTGCCAGCAGCCTAAGTCCCGATGGGAACGAGCAGTACTTC. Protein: CASSLSPDGNEQYF.